The 32 T cell receptor beta chains given below trace back to one sample, sequenced in a study of shared clonotypes between healthy human individuals. Repertoires were generated with immunoSEQ multiplex PCR, while TCRdb's copy carries only in-frame clones and drops some. The data contain roughly 1.4 million clones, roughly 98.5% of them singletons. Input material: naive CD4+ T cells sorted from blood. The subset was: CD45RA+ positively selected. The receptors shown here come from a man aged 25 to 45 in good health.

This clone was seen just once. The chain uses TRBV5-8 and TRBJ1-4; D possibly corresponds to TRBD1 (6 bases). Trimming shortened V by 1 base and J by 4 bases, and 17 bases separated the two germline ends. The germline gives CDR1 SGHTS, CDR2 YDEGEE. The CDR3 runs to 17 residues. The DNA for the CDR3 is TGTGCCAGCAGCTTGCTCATTGGCACAGGGTATAATGAAAAACTGTTTTTT. Translating gives CASSLLIGTGYNEKLFF.

This clone was detected once. V is TRBV4-1 and J is TRBJ2-7; 12 positions agree with TRBD2. Trimming took 4 bases from V and 0 from J; bases not matched to a gene: 1. Germline lookup yields CDR1 MGHRA and CDR2 YSYEKL. CDR3 size: 15 residues. The DNA for the CDR3 is TGCGCCAGCAGCCCGACTAGCGGGAGCTCCTACGAGCAGTACTTC. Amino acid sequence: CASSPTSGSSYEQYF.

The chain links TRBV19 to TRBJ2-3; 9 bases line up with TRBD1. The CDR3 has 15 amino acids. CDR1 and CDR2 (germline): LNHDA, SQIVND (reference sequence). V lost 8 bases and J lost 2; bases outside the gene matches: 8. The CDR3 region is CASSLGQGVTDTQYF. DNA for the CDR3: TGTGCCAGTTCATTGGGACAGGGTGTCACAGATACGCAGTATTTT.

The chain is built from TRBV29-1 and TRBJ1-1; D may be TRBD1 (6 bases). V was cut by 8 bases and J by 4 bases, with 17 bases left in between. CDR3 size: 13 residues. Germline V gene data show CDR1 as SQVTM and CDR2 as ANQGSEA. CDR3 loop: CSTLQGRFTEAFF. For the CDR3, the DNA is TGCAGCACACTACAGGGAAGATTCACTGAAGCTTTCTTT.

This chain links TRBV5-4 with TRBJ2-1; 8 positions match TRBD2. The junction had 8 bases not matched to a gene; V was cut back by 5 bases and J by 4 bases. Germline CDR1 SGHNT, CDR2 YYREEE (reference sequence). CDR3 length equals 15 residues. The CDR3 spells CASRQGAGEYNEQFF. CDR3 coding DNA: TGTGCCAGCAGACAGGGAGCGGGAGAGTACAATGAGCAGTTCTTC.

The V call is TRBV19, the J call TRBJ2-2; D unresolved. V was clipped by 3 bases and J by 6 bases, with 11 bases between them. From germline, CDR1 is LNHDA and CDR2 SQIVND (reference sequence). This CDR3 has 14 residues. CDR3 loop: CASSIQEIAGELFF. As DNA, the CDR3 is TGTGCCAGTAGTATTCAGGAAATCGCCGGGGAGCTGTTTTTT. Drawing the rest from reference TRBV19 and TRBJ2-2, the complete variable domain is DGGITQSPKYLFRKEGQNVTLSCEQNLNHDAMYWYRQDPGQGLRLIYYSQIVNDFQKGDIAEGYSVSREKKESFPLTVTSAQKNPTAFYLCASSIQEIAGELFFGEGSRLTVL.

V gene TRBV28 combines with J gene TRBJ2-1; TRBD2 is a possible D gene (6 bases). This CDR3 is built from 13 residues. Trimming left V 6 bases short and J 7 bases short, with 13 bases between. Germline values: CDR1 MDHEN, CDR2 SYDVKM. This CDR3 reads CASRSGLTNEQFF. DNA for the CDR3: TGTGCCAGCAGATCGGGACTTACGAATGAGCAGTTCTTC.

This chain connects TRBV15 to TRBJ1-5; D is undetermined. Trimming took 3 bases from V and 0 from J, leaving 15 bases between them. This CDR3 has 17 residues. Germline V gene data show CDR1 as LNHNV and CDR2 as YYDKDF (reference sequence). The CDR3 loop reads CATSRVVLGNSNQPQHF. The CDR3 coding sequence is TGTGCCACCAGCAGGGTTGTTCTGGGGAATAGCAATCAGCCCCAGCATTTT.

The gene calls are TRBV14 and TRBJ2-7; 7 bases match TRBD2. V dropped 2 bases and J dropped 3; count of bases not matched to a gene: 7. The germline gives CDR1 SGHDN, CDR2 FVKESK. CDR3 length: 15 residues. CDR3: CASSQNFGGSYEQYF. As DNA, the CDR3 is TGTGCCAGCAGCCAAAATTTTGGCGGGAGCTACGAGCAGTACTTC.

In its sample, this clone was seen once. The chain recombines TRBV28 with TRBJ2-2; the match to TRBD1 covers 7 bases. The germline gives CDR1 MDHEN, CDR2 SYDVKM. The CDR3 spans 15 residues. The V segment lost 6 bases and the J segment 0 bases; nucleotides outside the gene matches: 4. In DNA form, the CDR3 reads TGTGCCAGCAGGGCCGGGACAGCGAACACCGGGGAGCTGTTTTTT. Its protein is CASRAGTANTGELFF.

The V and J genes are TRBV5-4 and TRBJ1-5; D not resolved. Germline V gives CDR1 SGHNT, CDR2 YYREEE (reference sequence). The ends were cut back, 1 base at V and 5 bases at J, with 10 bases in the middle. There are 14 residues in the CDR3. The CDR3 loop reads CASSLSPVDQPQHF. The CDR3 DNA follows: TGTGCCAGCAGCTTGAGTCCGGTTGATCAGCCCCAGCATTTT.

The chain joins TRBV6-1 to TRBJ1-5; the D gene is possibly TRBD1 (5 bases). Between the trimmed V and J ends, which lost 0 bases and 6 bases, there was a span of 9 bases. The CDR3 is made up of 14 amino acids. Looked up from germline, CDR1 is MNHNS and CDR2 is SASEGT. CDR3 DNA sequence: TGTGCCAGCAGTGAAGCGTGGGGACCTCAGCCCCAGCATTTT. Translated: CASSEAWGPQPQHF.

The J gene is TRBJ1-2, the V gene TRBV6-5, with TRBD1 as a possible D gene (5 bases). This CDR3 is 14 amino acids long. Deletions cut 2 bases from V and 8 bases from J, with 15 bases between. CDR1 MNHEY and CDR2 SVGAGI come from the germline V gene. CDR3 coding DNA: TGTGCCAGCAGTTACGGCATCCCGGGGGACGGCTACACCTTC. Its translation: CASSYGIPGDGYTF.

J is TRBJ2-7 and V is TRBV19; 10 bases map to TRBD2. This CDR3 comprises 16 residues. Germline V gives CDR1 LNHDA, CDR2 SQIVND (reference sequence). V lost 5 bases to trimming and J lost 4 bases; unmatched junction nucleotides: 11. This chain's CDR3 is CASSVDPGLASYEQYF. The DNA for the CDR3 is TGTGCCAGTAGTGTCGACCCGGGACTAGCGTCGTACGAGCAGTACTTC. Based on the CDR3 plus reference TRBV19 and TRBJ2-7, the full variable domain is DGGITQSPKYLFRKEGQNVTLSCEQNLNHDAMYWYRQDPGQGLRLIYYSQIVNDFQKGDIAEGYSVSREKKESFPLTVTSAQKNPTAFYLCASSVDPGLASYEQYFGPGTRLTVT.

The V and J genes are TRBV19 and TRBJ2-5; 8 nucleotides agree with TRBD2. This CDR3 comprises 16 residues. Germline CDR1 is LNHDA and CDR2 is SQIVND (reference sequence). V lost 6 bases and J lost 5; bases outside the gene matches: 14. The CDR3: CASSQGGAGDGETQYF. The CDR3 DNA follows: TGTGCCAGTAGCCAAGGGGGAGCGGGAGATGGGGAGACCCAGTACTTC.

V and J are TRBV5-1 and TRBJ1-2; D gene uncertain. The ends were cut back, 5 bases at V and 4 bases at J, with 18 bases in the middle. In germline, CDR1 is SGHRS, CDR2 YFSETQ. The CDR3 sequence is 15 residues long. The CDR3 is CASRAQDTLLYGYTF. The DNA for the CDR3 is TGCGCCAGCAGAGCTCAAGATACTCTTCTCTATGGCTACACCTTC.

J is TRBJ2-7 and V is TRBV11-2; TRBD1 matches at 11 bases. Per germline, CDR1 SGHAT and CDR2 FQNNGV. V shed 4 bases, J shed 6 bases, and the junction held 5 bases outside the gene matches. CDR3 size: 14 residues. This CDR3 is CASSSAGQGVEQYF. The CDR3 nucleotides are TGTGCCAGCAGCTCGGCGGGACAGGGGGTCGAGCAGTACTTC.

This chain uses TRBV28 with TRBJ1-5, with 8 bases that match TRBD1. The CDR3 is made up of 14 amino acids. J was trimmed by 5 bases and V by 5 bases; bases with no gene match: 5. In germline, CDR1 is MDHEN, CDR2 SYDVKM. In DNA, the CDR3 is TGTGCCAGCAGTATGGACAGGGAAGATCAGCCCCAGCATTTT. Encoded protein: CASSMDREDQPQHF.

This rearrangement joins TRBV7-8 to TRBJ2-7; 8 bases fit TRBD1. The trim removed 5 bases at V and 3 bases at J, leaving 12 bases unmatched. CDR3 size: 16 residues. Germline V gives CDR1 SGHVS, CDR2 FQNEAQ. The CDR3 sequence is CASSPRPRDRRYEQYF. The CDR3 nucleotides are TGTGCCAGCAGCCCACGGCCTAGGGACAGGCGCTACGAGCAGTACTTC.

The CDR3 is CASSPGTVANYGYTF. DNA of the CDR3: TGTGCCAGCAGCCCGGGGACGGTAGCTAACTATGGCTACACCTTC. This chain joins TRBV5-5 and TRBJ1-2; D is perhaps TRBD1 (5 bases). The CDR3 totals 15 residues. Germline V gene sequence: CDR1 SGHKS, CDR2 YYEKEE (reference sequence). V lost 4 bases, J lost 0 bases, and 13 bases lay in between. Drawing the rest from reference TRBV5-5 and TRBJ1-2, the complete variable domain is DAGVTQSPTHLIKTRGQQVTLRCSPISGHKSVSWYQQVLGQGPQFIFQYYEKEERGRGNFPDRFSARQFPNYSSELNVNALLLGDSALYLCASSPGTVANYGYTFGSGTRLTVV.

The rearrangement uses TRBV10-3 and TRBJ2-5; 7 bases are shared with TRBD1. The CDR3 covers 11 residues. Unmatched junction bases numbered 3, after V lost 10 bases and J lost 4 bases. From germline, CDR1 is ENHRY and CDR2 SYGVKD. This CDR3 reads CATRTGETQYF. The DNA of the CDR3 is TGTGCCACCCGGACAGGAGAGACCCAGTACTTC.

The chain uses TRBV28 and TRBJ2-2, with 12 bases fitting TRBD2. V dropped 6 bases and J dropped 3; count of bases not matched to a gene: 20. This CDR3 has 21 residues. Per germline, CDR1 MDHEN and CDR2 SYDVKM. DNA of the CDR3: TGTGCCAGCAGAACTAACCCGAGAACTAGCGGGAGGAAGTCACACACCGGGGAGCTGTTTTTT. Protein sequence: CASRTNPRTSGRKSHTGELFF.

The V call is TRBV5-4, the J call TRBJ2-5, with D maybe TRBD2 (5 bases). Per germline, CDR1 SGHNT and CDR2 YYREEE (reference sequence). The CDR3 runs 15 residues. V was clipped by 0 bases and J by 3 bases, with 12 bases between them. CDR3 sequence (DNA): TGTGCCAGCAGCTTGGCCGGTGTGGGAGAAGAGACCCAGTACTTC. Translated: CASSLAGVGEETQYF. Complete variable domain (other parts from reference TRBV5-4 and TRBJ2-5): ETGVTQSPTHLIKTRGQQVTLRCSSQSGHNTVSWYQQALGQGPQFIFQYYREEENGRGNFPPRFSGLQFPNYSSELNVNALELDDSALYLCASSLAGVGEETQYFGPGTRLLVL.

V is TRBV20-1 and J is TRBJ2-3, with D possibly TRBD2 on 6 matching bases. This CDR3 comprises 11 residues. CDR1 and CDR2 (germline): DFQATT, SNEGSKA (reference sequence). The chain's CDR3 is CSGSLADTQYF. The CDR3 coding sequence is TGCAGCGGGAGCCTGGCAGATACGCAGTATTTT.

The V and J genes are TRBV5-1 and TRBJ1-3; D is perhaps TRBD1 (5 bases). The V end was cut by 4 bases, the J end by 0 bases, with 20 bases between. This CDR3 is 18 amino acids long. Germline CDR1 and CDR2: SGHRS and YFSETQ. CDR3 residues: CASSPSGGPASSGNTIYF. The CDR3 DNA follows: TGCGCCAGCAGCCCTTCCGGGGGACCGGCATCCTCTGGAAACACCATATATTTT.

This chain joins TRBV6-1 and TRBJ1-2; TRBD1 might be the D (5 bases). CDR3 size: 13 residues. Germline V gene lookup returns CDR1 MNHNS and CDR2 SASEGT. Trimming removed 0 bases from V and 6 bases from J, with 8 bases in between. The CDR3 region has the DNA TGTGCCAGCAGTGAAGCCGGCAGGGATGGCTACACCTTC. As protein: CASSEAGRDGYTF.

This sequence joins TRBV28 and TRBJ2-5, with TRBD1 matching over 10 bases. The CDR3 contains 17 residues. Germline CDR1 and CDR2: MDHEN and SYDVKM. J gave up 5 bases and V 4 bases, and 13 bases lay outside the gene matches. For the CDR3, the DNA is TGTGCCAGCAGTTCCTTACATTCGGGACAGGGGTTGGAGACCCAGTACTTC. Its protein is CASSSLHSGQGLETQYF.

The CDR3 reads CASSLVGLAVYNEQFF. The CDR3 DNA is TGTGCCAGCAGCTTAGTAGGACTAGCGGTGTACAATGAGCAGTTCTTC. The rearrangement uses TRBV11-2 and TRBJ2-1; 10 bases match TRBD2. CDR1 SGHAT and CDR2 FQNNGV come from the germline V gene. This CDR3 has 16 residues. V lost 1 base, J lost 4 bases, and 4 bases stayed unmatched.

This clone is a singleton in its sample. CDR3 sequence (DNA): TGTGCCAGCACTAAGGAAGGGGAAAGGGATCAGCCCCAGCATTTT. Its translation: CASTKEGERDQPQHF. The rearrangement links TRBV2 to TRBJ1-5, with D possibly matching TRBD1 (5 bases). Per germline, CDR1 SNHLY and CDR2 FYNNEI. The V and J ends lost 7 bases and 5 bases respectively, with 18 bases between them. This CDR3 is built from 15 residues.

This clone was seen once. Within the sample, other DNA sequences also encode this same CDR3. The chain links TRBV5-4 to TRBJ2-5, with 9 nucleotides matching TRBD1. CDR3 size: 14 residues. V dropped 3 bases and J dropped 2; count of bases not matched to a gene: 2. Germline CDR1 is SGHNT and CDR2 is YYREEE (reference sequence). The CDR3 DNA sequence: TGTGCCAGCAGCTCGGGACAGGGACAAGAGACCCAGTACTTC. It yields the protein CASSSGQGQETQYF.

This clone has just one count. The chain employs TRBV15 and TRBJ2-7, with TRBD2 matching 11 bases. Germline trimming cut 4 bases from V and 4 bases from J; bases unmatched to any gene: 6. CDR3 length: 15 amino acids. Germline V gene data show CDR1 as LNHNV and CDR2 as YYDKDF (reference sequence). As DNA, the CDR3 is TGTGCCACCAGCAAACTAGCGGGAGCTGTATACGAGCAGTACTTC. Its translation: CATSKLAGAVYEQYF.

This clone was picked up one time. The chain joins TRBV11-3 to TRBJ1-1; D remains ambiguous. Between the trimmed V and J ends, which lost 5 bases and 4 bases, there was a span of 11 bases. Germline V gene lookup returns CDR1 SGHNT and CDR2 YENEEA. This CDR3 comprises 13 residues. The CDR3 DNA reads TGTGCCAGCAGCGCCTCCCGGGTCACTGAAGCTTTCTTT. Amino acids: CASSASRVTEAFF.